These T cell receptor beta chains were read from a single sample in a study of T cells after posttransplantation cyclophosphamide. The table came from immunoSEQ multiplex PCR; TCRdb's copy has only in-frame clones and leaves some out. Here the sample spans some 25,000 clones, roughly 88% being singletons. The source material was PBMCs. The origin of the receptors is a woman between 55 and 75 years old with a blood cancer, CMV-positive, and with a related stem cell donor. Both conserved end residues are part of each CDR3. Fields, in order: J gene, V gene, D gene, clone size, CDR3 DNA, CDR3 protein. The D gene is left open where the match is weak. Expanded clones get a size class; other rows say once, few or many, or leave the size out.

TRBJ2-7 | TRBV18 | . | . | TGTGCCAGCTCACTTTTACAGGGTAACGAGCAGTACTTC | CASSLLQGNEQYF
TRBJ1-4 | TRBV30 | TRBD1 | few | TGTGCCTGGAGAAGGGGGCGTCATGAAAAACTGTTTTTT | CAWRRGRHEKLFF
TRBJ2-5 | TRBV18 | TRBD1 | . | TGTGCCAGCTCACAGAAGAGTCCGGGACAGGGCCAAGAGACCCAGTACTTC | CASSQKSPGQGQETQYF
TRBJ1-2 | TRBV4-1 | TRBD1 | . | TGCGCCAGCAGCCAAGATCGGCGGACAGGGTCTGATGGCTACACCTTC | CASSQDRRTGSDGYTF
TRBJ1-2 | TRBV11-2 | . | . | TGTGCCAGCAGCCCCTCTTTGCTGGGGGCGCGTGGCTACACCTTC | CASSPSLLGARGYTF
TRBJ2-1 | TRBV2 | TRBD2 | . | TGTGCCAGCAGTGCCCTAGGGAGGGATTATGAGCAGTTCTTC | CASSALGRDYEQFF
TRBJ1-2 | TRBV7-2 | TRBD1 | . | TGTGCCAGCAGCTTAACGGACAGGGGGCGAAGCTATGGCTACACCTTC | CASSLTDRGRSYGYTF
TRBJ2-1 | TRBV19 | TRBD2 | . | TGTGCCAGTAGCTCCCTTAAGCGGGAGTGGTCCTACAATGAGCAGTTCTTC | CASSSLKREWSYNEQFF
TRBJ2-4 | TRBV5-4 | TRBD1 | few | TGTGCCAGCAGCTTGCGGACAGGGGATGGAGACATTCAGTACTTC | CASSLRTGDGDIQYF
TRBJ2-1 | TRBV7-8 | TRBD2 | few | TGTGCCAGCAGCTCCACCCGTCCGGGAGGGCGGGACAATGAGCAGTTCTTC | CASSSTRPGGRDNEQFF
TRBJ2-2 | TRBV4-2 | TRBD2 | . | TGTGCCAGCAGCCAAGAAGTGACTAGCGGTAACACCGGGGAGCTGTTTTTT | CASSQEVTSGNTGELFF
TRBJ1-5 | TRBV5-4 | . | . | TGTGCCAGCAGCCCCGACAGGAATCAGCCCCAGCATTTT | CASSPDRNQPQHF
TRBJ2-1 | TRBV18 | . | . | TGTGCCAGCTCACCCGCAGGGAACAATGAGCAGTTCTTC | CASSPAGNNEQFF
TRBJ2-2 | TRBV27 | . | once | TGTGCCAGCAGGACAGCTTCGGGGGACACCGGGGAGCTGTTTTTT | CASRTASGDTGELFF
TRBJ2-7 | TRBV7-8 | . | . | TGTGCCAGCAGCCCGTTCCAGGGGCCTTCCTACGAGCAGTACTTC | CASSPFQGPSYEQYF
TRBJ1-2 | TRBV7-8 | . | . | TGTGCCAGCAGCTTAGGTACTAAGTACTATGGCTACACCTTC | CASSLGTKYYGYTF
TRBJ2-4 | TRBV27 | . | . | TGTGCCAGCAGTTCCTCGATTCTATCCGTCCATGCCAAAAACATTCAGTACTTC | CASSSSILSVHAKNIQYF
TRBJ1-2 | TRBV6-5 | TRBD1 | . | TGTGCCAGCACTGCGACAGGGGGCGGCGGTGGCTACACCTTC | CASTATGGGGGYTF
TRBJ1-5 | TRBV7-9 | TRBD1 | . | TGTGCCAGCAGCATTGGGACAGAGGCTAATCAGCCCCAGCATTTT | CASSIGTEANQPQHF
TRBJ2-3 | TRBV15 | TRBD2 | . | TGTGCCACCAGCAGGGCTAGCGGGAGGGCAGCGGATACGCAGTATTTT | CATSRASGRAADTQYF